This TCR beta chain was sequenced during a study of T cells in tuberculosis. Trimming stripped 2 bases from V and 1 base from J, with 9 bases between. This CDR3 is 15 amino acids long. Germline V gene data show CDR1 as SGDLS and CDR2 as YYNGEE. The repertoire was sequenced with immunoSEQ multiplex PCR; TCRdb's copy has only in-frame clones and lacks some. The sample lists roughly 32,000 clones, roughly 93% occurring once. Time point meaning: new active TB diagnosis, blood taken before or within 7 days of starting treatment. This receptor was obtained from an adult with tuberculosis. The gene calls are TRBV9 and TRBJ2-2; no reliable D call. Sequencing used PBMCs, obtained at tuberculosis diagnosis. The CDR3 region is CASSVSPGNTGELFF. The CDR3 DNA sequence: TGTGCCAGCAGCGTGAGCCCTGGGAACACCGGGGAGCTGTTTTTT.